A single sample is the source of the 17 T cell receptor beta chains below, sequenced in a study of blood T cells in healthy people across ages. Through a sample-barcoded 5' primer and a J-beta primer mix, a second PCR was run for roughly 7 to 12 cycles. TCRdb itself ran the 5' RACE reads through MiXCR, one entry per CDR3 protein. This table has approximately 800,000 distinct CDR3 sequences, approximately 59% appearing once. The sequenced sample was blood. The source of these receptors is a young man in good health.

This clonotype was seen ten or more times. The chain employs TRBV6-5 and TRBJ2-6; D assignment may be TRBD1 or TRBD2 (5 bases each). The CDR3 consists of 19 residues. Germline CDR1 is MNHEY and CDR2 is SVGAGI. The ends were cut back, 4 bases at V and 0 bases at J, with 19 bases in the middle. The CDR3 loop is CASSLPGTERSSGANVLTF. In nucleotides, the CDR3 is TGTGCCAGCAGTTTACCCGGGACGGAGAGATCCTCTGGGGCCAACGTCCTGACTTTC.

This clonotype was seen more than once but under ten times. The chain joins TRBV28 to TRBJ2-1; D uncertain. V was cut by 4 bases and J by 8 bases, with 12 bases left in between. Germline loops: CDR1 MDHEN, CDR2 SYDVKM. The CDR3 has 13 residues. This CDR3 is CASSYPVVDEQFF. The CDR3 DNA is TGTGCCAGCAGTTACCCGGTGGTGGATGAGCAGTTCTTC.

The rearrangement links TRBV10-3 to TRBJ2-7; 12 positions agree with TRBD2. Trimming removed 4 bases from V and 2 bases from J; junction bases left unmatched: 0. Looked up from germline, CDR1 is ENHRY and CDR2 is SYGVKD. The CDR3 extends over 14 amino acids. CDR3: CAISGTSGAYEQYF. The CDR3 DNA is TGTGCCATCAGTGGGACTAGCGGGGCCTACGAGCAGTACTTC.

CDR3 nucleotide sequence: TGTGCCAGCAGCTTATTTGGACCAGATACGCAGTATTTT. It yields the protein CASSLFGPDTQYF. The chain has TRBV7-3 and TRBJ2-3; no definite D call. The CDR3 is 13 residues long. Germline values: CDR1 SGHTA, CDR2 FQGTGA. V dropped 2 bases and J dropped 4 bases, with 7 bases sitting between them.

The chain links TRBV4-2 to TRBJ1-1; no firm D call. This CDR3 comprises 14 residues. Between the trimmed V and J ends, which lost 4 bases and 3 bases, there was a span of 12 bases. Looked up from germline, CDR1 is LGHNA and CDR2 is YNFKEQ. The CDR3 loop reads CASSPPGRDTEAFF. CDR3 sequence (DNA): TGTGCCAGCAGCCCGCCCGGTAGGGACACTGAAGCTTTCTTT.

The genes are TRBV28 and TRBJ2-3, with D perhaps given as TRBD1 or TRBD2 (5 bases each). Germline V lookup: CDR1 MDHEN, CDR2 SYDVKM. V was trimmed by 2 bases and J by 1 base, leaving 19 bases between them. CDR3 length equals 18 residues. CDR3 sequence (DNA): TGTGCCAGCAGTTTACCTCGGGGCCTTACGAGTCGCACAGATACGCAGTATTTT. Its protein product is CASSLPRGLTSRTDTQYF.

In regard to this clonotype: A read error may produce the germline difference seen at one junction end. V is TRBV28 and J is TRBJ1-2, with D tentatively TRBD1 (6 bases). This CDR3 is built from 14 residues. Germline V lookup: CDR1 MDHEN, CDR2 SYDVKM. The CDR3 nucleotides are TGTGCCAGCAGTGCAGGGACACCTAACGATGGCTACACCTTC. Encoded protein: CASSAGTPNDGYTF.

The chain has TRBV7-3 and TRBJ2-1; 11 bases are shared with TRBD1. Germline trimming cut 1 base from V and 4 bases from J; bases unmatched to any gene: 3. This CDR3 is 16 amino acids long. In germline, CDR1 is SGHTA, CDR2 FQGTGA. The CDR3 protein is CASSLKGQGAYNEQFF. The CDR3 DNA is TGTGCCAGCAGCTTAAAAGGACAGGGGGCTTACAATGAGCAGTTCTTC.

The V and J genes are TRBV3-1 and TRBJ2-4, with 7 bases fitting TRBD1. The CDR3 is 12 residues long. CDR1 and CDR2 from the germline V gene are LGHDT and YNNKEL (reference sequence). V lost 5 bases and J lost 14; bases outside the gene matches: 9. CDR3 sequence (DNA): TGTGCCAGCAGCAACCGACAGGGTCTGGAGTACTTC. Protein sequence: CASSNRQGLEYF.

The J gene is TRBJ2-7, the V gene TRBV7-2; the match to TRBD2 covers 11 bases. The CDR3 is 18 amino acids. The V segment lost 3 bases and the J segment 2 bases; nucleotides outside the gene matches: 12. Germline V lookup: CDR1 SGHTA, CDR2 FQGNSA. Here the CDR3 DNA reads TGTGCCAGCAGCTTTGAGAGGCTAGCGGGGGGCCTCACCTACGAGCAGTACTTC. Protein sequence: CASSFERLAGGLTYEQYF.

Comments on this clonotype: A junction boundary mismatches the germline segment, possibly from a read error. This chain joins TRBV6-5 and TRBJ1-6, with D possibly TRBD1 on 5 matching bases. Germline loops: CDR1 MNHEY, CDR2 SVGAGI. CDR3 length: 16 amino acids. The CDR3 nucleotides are TGTGCCAGCAGTTACAGGGGTGGCAGGGTGGATTCACCCCTCTACTTT. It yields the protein CASSYRGGRVDSPLYF.

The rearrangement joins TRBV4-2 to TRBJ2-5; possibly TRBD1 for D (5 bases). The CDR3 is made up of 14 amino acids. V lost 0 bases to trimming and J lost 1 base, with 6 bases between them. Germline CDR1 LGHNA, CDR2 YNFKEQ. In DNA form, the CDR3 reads TGTGCCAGCAGCCAAGACAGGGTCCAAGAGACCCAGTACTTC. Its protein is CASSQDRVQETQYF.

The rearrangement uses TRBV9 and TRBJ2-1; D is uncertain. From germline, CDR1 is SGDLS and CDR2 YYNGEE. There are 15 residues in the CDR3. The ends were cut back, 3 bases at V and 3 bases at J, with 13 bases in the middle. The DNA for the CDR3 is TGTGCCAGCAGCGGGACGGCACCCTTCTACAATGAGCAGTTCTTC. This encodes CASSGTAPFYNEQFF.

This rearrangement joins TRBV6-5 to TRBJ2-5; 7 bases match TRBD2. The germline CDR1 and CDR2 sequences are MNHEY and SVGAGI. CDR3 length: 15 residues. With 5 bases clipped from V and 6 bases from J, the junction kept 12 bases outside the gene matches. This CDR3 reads CASSPLGEGRQTQYF. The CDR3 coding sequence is TGTGCCAGCAGTCCTCTCGGGGAGGGGCGGCAGACCCAGTACTTC.

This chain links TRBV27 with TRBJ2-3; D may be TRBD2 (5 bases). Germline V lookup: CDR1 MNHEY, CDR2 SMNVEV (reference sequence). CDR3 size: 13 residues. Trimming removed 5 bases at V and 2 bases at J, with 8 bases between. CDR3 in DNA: TGTGCCAGCAGTCAGCGGATCACAGATACGCAGTATTTT. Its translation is CASSQRITDTQYF.

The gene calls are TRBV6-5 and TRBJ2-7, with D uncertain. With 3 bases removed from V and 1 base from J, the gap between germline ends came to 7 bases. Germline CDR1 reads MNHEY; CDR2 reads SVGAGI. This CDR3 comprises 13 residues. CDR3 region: CASSYRLSYEQYF. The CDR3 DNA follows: TGTGCCAGCAGTTATAGGTTGTCCTACGAGCAGTACTTC.

DNA for the CDR3: TGTGCCAGCAGCCTAACTACGAACAATGAGCAGTTCTTC. As protein: CASSLTTNNEQFF. The chain links TRBV4-2 to TRBJ2-1; the D is unclear. Germline values: CDR1 LGHNA, CDR2 YNFKEQ. The CDR3 covers 13 residues. V lost 4 bases, J lost 5 bases, and 9 bases lay in between.